The clone carrying this T cell receptor (beta chain) appeared a single time. Its antigen is undetermined. This record comes from a study of blood T cells in healthy people across ages. General study points: Both higher diversity and more naive CD4+ cells marked long-lived donors when set against aged donors.

Primed by a sample-barcoded 5' primer and a J-beta primer mix, a second PCR proceeded for about 7 to 11 cycles. Each cDNA molecule carried a tag from a template-switch adaptor that contained 12 random nucleotides. TCRdb redid the calling of the 5' RACE reads with MiXCR, one entry per CDR3 protein. Of 700,000 to 900,000 distinct CDR3 sequences listed, about 55% are singletons. The authors drew around 9.4 milliliters of peripheral blood from each donor. With each sample, at least 5 micrograms of total RNA were extracted. Looked up from germline, CDR1 is DFQATT and CDR2 is SNEGSKA (reference sequence). The CDR3 contains 13 residues. The V end lost 3 bases, the J end lost 6 bases, and 12 bases lay between the germline ends.

The V and J genes are TRBV20-1 and TRBJ2-1; D might be TRBD2 (5 bases). The sequencing sample was made of blood. This TCR was sampled from a man older than 75 in good health. CDR3 DNA: TGCAGTGCTAGGTCCGGGATTGGCAATGAGCAGTTCTTC. Protein: CSARSGIGNEQFF.